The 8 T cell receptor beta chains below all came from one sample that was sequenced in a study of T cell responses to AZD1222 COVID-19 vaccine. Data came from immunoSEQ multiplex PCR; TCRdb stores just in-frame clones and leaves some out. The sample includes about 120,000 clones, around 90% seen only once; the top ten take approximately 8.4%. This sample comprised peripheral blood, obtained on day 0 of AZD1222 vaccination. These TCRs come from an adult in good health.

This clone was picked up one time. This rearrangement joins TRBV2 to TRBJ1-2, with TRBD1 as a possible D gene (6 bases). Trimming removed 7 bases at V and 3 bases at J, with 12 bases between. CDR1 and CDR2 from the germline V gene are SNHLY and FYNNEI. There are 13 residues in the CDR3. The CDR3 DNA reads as TGTGCCAGCAAAAGGACAGAGGACTATGGCTACACCTTC. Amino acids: CASKRTEDYGYTF.

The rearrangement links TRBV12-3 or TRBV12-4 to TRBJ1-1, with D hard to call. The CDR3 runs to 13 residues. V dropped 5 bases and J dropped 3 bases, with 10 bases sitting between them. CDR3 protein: CASSPPPYTEAFF. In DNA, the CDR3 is TGTGCCAGCAGTCCTCCCCCATACACTGAAGCTTTCTTT.

CDR3 in DNA: TGTGCCAGCAGCCAAATAGGGGCCACTGAAGCTTTCTTT. Translated, it gives CASSQIGATEAFF. The gene calls are TRBV3-1 (or the pseudogene TRBV3-2) and TRBJ1-1, with D perhaps matching TRBD1 (5 bases). V was clipped by 2 bases and J by 4 bases, with 8 bases between them. CDR3 length: 13 amino acids. CDR1 and CDR2 from the germline V gene are LGHDT and YNNKEL (reference sequence).

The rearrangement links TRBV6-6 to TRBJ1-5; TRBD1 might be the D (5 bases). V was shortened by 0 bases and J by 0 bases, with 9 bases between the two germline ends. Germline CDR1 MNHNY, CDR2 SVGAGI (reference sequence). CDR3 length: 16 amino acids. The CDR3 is CASSYSGGYSNQPQHF. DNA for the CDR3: TGTGCCAGCAGTTACTCGGGGGGATATAGCAATCAGCCCCAGCATTTT.

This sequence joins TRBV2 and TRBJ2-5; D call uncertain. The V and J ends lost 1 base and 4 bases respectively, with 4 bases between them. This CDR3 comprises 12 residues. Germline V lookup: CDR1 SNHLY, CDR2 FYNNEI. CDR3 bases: TGTGCCAGCAGTGAAGAGCGAGAGACCCAGTACTTC. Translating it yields CASSEERETQYF.

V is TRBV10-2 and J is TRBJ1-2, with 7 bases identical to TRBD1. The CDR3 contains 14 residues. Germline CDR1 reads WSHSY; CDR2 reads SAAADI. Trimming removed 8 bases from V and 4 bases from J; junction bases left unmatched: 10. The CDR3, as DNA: TGCGCCAGCGTACCCGGGACAGCCTCCTATGGCTACACCTTC. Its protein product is CASVPGTASYGYTF.

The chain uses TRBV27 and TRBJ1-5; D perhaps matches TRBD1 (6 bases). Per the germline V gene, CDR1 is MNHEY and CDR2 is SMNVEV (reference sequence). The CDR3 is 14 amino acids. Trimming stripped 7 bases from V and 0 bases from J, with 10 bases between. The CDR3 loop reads CASNQQGSNQPQHF. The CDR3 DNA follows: TGTGCCAGCAATCAACAGGGTAGCAATCAGCCCCAGCATTTT.

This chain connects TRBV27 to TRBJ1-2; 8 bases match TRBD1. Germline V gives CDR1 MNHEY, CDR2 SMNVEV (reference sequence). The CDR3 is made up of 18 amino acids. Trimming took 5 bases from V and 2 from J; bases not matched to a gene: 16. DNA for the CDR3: TGTGCCAGCAGTCCCATGACCATCCGACAGGGGCCGAACTATGGCTACACCTTC. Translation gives CASSPMTIRQGPNYGYTF.